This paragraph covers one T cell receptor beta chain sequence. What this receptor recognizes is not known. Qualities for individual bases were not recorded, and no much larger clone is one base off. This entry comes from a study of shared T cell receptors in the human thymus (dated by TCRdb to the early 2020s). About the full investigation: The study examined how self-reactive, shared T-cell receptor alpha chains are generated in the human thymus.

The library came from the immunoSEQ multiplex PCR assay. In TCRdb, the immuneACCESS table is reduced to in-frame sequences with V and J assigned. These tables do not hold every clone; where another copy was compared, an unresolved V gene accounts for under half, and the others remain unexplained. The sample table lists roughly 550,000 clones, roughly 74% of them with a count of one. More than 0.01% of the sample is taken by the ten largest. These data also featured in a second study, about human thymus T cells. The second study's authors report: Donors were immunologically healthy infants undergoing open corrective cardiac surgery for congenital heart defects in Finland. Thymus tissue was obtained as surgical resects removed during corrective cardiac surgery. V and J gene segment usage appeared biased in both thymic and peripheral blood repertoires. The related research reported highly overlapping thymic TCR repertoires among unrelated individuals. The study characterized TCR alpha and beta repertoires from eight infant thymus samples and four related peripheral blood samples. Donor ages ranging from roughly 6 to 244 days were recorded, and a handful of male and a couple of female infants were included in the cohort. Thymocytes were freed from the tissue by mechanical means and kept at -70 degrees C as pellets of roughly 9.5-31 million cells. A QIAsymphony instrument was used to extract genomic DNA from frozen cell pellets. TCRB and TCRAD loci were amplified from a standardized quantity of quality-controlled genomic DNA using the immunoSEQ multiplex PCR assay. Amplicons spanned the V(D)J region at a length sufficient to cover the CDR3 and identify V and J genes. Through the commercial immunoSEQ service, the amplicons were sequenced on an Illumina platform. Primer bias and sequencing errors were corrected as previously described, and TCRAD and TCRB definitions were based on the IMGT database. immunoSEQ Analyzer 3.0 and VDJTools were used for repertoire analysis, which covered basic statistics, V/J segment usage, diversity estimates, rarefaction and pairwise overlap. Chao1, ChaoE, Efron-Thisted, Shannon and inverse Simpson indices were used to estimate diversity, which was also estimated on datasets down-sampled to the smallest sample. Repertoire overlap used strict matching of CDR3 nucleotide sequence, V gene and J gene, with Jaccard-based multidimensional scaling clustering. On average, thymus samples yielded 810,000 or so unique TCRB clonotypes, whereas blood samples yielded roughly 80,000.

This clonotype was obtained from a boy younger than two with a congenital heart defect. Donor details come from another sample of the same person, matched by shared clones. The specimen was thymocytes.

The bases read TGTGCCAGCACCAGCGGGGCAGACACAGATACGCAGTATTTT. Translation gives CASTSGADTDTQYF. The chain was built from TRBV5-6 and TRBJ2-3, and 7 bases in between align with TRBD2. CDR1 SGHDT and CDR2 YYEEEE were looked up in the germline V gene. Including the terminal cysteine and phenylalanine, the CDR3 comprises 14 residues. Solely the CDR3 DNA is kept, with 42 bases framed from the first base. V has 6 bases trimmed and J has 2 bases trimmed; junction bases matching no gene number 6.